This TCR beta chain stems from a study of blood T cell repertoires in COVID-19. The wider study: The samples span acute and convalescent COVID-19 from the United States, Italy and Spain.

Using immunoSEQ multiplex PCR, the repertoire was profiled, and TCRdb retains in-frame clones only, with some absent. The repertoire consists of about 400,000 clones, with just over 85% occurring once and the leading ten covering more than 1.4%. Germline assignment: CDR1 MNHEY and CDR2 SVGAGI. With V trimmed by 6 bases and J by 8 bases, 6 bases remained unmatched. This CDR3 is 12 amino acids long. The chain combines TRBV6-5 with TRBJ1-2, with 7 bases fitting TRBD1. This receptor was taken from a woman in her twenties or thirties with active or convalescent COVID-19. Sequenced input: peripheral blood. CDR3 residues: CASRRQGIGYTF. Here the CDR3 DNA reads TGTGCCAGCAGGCGACAGGGTATCGGCTACACCTTC.